This T cell receptor (beta chain) derives from a study of blood T cells in healthy people across ages. This CDR3 is 15 amino acids long. Germline lookup yields CDR1 ENHRY and CDR2 SYGVKD. A second PCR, run for about 7 to 12 cycles, used a sample-barcoded 5' primer plus a J-beta primer mix. MiXCR was run by TCRdb on the 5' RACE reads, yielding one entry per CDR3 protein. The sample includes about 1.8 million distinct CDR3 sequences, around half seen only once; the top ten take less than 2.5%. Sequenced material: blood. The J gene is TRBJ2-4, the V gene TRBV10-3; D is ambiguous. TRBJ2-5 matches the DNA end more closely, so the J call is doubtful. The sequence derives from a woman between 35 and 50 years old in good health. In DNA, the CDR3 is TGTGCCATCAGTGAGGACGGAGAATCTCAAGAGACCCAGTACTTC. It translates to CAISEDGESQETQYF.